The 15 T cell receptor beta chains given below trace back to one sample, sequenced in a study of blood T cell repertoires in COVID-19. Sequencing was performed with immunoSEQ multiplex PCR; in TCRdb, only in-frame clones are kept and a portion is missing. The sample consists of about 250,000 clones, approximately 86% of them appearing once. Sequencing input: peripheral blood. The receptors were sampled from a woman aged 60-70 years who had recovered from COVID-19.

V usage is TRBV19 and J usage is TRBJ1-5, with 8 bases lining up with TRBD1. The CDR3 covers 15 residues. Germline-derived CDR1 and CDR2 are LNHDA and SQIVND (reference sequence). After removal of 6 bases from V and 5 bases from J, the junction contained 9 bases not matched to a gene. The CDR3 coding sequence is TGTGCCAGTAGCGCTACAGGGGGTGGCCATCAGCCCCAGCATTTT. Its translation: CASSATGGGHQPQHF.

The V and J genes are TRBV19 and TRBJ2-1; a possible D gene is TRBD2 (5 bases). Germline CDR1 LNHDA, CDR2 SQIVND (reference sequence). Between the trimmed V and J ends, which lost 6 bases and 3 bases, there was a span of 15 bases. This CDR3 has 15 residues. As DNA, the CDR3 is TGTGCCAGTAGATCAGAGGAGGTAATCTACAATGAGCAGTTCTTC. Its protein is CASRSEEVIYNEQFF.

The V gene is TRBV6-1, the J gene TRBJ1-1, with 10 bases identical to TRBD1. The germline V gene has CDR1 MNHNS and CDR2 SASEGT. V gave up 0 bases and J gave up 6 bases; unmatched junction bases: 1. The CDR3 consists of 14 residues. The CDR3 is CASSEAGTGAEAFF. DNA for the CDR3: TGTGCCAGCAGTGAAGCGGGGACAGGGGCTGAAGCTTTCTTT.

The genes are TRBV19 and TRBJ2-6; TRBD1 might be the D (5 bases). Germline CDR1 and CDR2: LNHDA and SQIVND (reference sequence). Trimming cost V 7 bases and J 0 bases, with 10 bases left between them. CDR3 length: 15 residues. The CDR3 DNA follows: TGTGCCAGTAAAATTGACAGCTCTGGGGCCAACGTCCTGACTTTC. This sequence encodes CASKIDSSGANVLTF.

This chain uses TRBV5-1 with TRBJ2-7, with 13 bases that match TRBD2. This CDR3 is built from 16 residues. V gave up 0 bases and J gave up 6 bases; unmatched junction bases: 6. Germline CDR1 and CDR2: SGHRS and YFSETQ. CDR3 nucleotide sequence: TGCGCCAGCAGCTTGGCTACTAGCGGGGGGGCAGGCGAGCAGTACTTC. Protein product: CASSLATSGGAGEQYF.

A single count supports this clone. The chain has TRBV27 and TRBJ1-2; TRBD1 matches at 9 bases. The V gene's germline CDR1 is MNHEY and CDR2 SMNVEV (reference sequence). This CDR3 comprises 15 residues. The ends lost 3 bases at V and 6 bases at J; junction bases unmatched: 8. This CDR3 reads CASSFTGGAGHGYTF. CDR3 nucleotide sequence: TGTGCCAGCAGTTTTACAGGGGGCGCTGGGCATGGCTACACCTTC.

The table lists this clone with a count of one. This chain joins TRBV27 and TRBJ2-5, with 8 nucleotides matching TRBD1. Per germline, CDR1 MNHEY and CDR2 SMNVEV (reference sequence). The J segment lost 4 bases and the V segment lost 5 bases, leaving 12 bases of the junction unmatched. CDR3 length: 16 residues. The CDR3 nucleotides read TGTGCCAGCAGTCATTACCCGGGACAGGAACGAGAGACCCAGTACTTC. This sequence encodes CASSHYPGQERETQYF.

The J gene is TRBJ1-6, the V gene TRBV7-2, with 8 nucleotides matching TRBD1. Losses at the gene ends were 3 bases for V and 10 bases for J; bases not matched to a gene: 5. Germline lookup yields CDR1 SGHTA and CDR2 FQGNSA. The CDR3 contains 14 residues. The DNA for the CDR3 is TGTGCCAGCAGCTTCTCCACAGGGGGGTCACCCCTCCACTTT. It translates to CASSFSTGGSPLHF.

The chain employs TRBV6-5 and TRBJ1-1; perhaps TRBD1 as D (6 bases). CDR3 length equals 15 residues. Per germline, CDR1 MNHEY and CDR2 SVGAGI. Deletions cut 6 bases from V and 4 bases from J, with 18 bases between. CDR3 sequence reads: CASRTGAGEGTEAFF. The DNA for the CDR3 is TGTGCCAGCAGAACGGGGGCCGGGGAGGGCACTGAAGCTTTCTTT.

This clone was observed a handful of times. This sample also contains other DNA sequences that code for the same CDR3. The V and J genes are TRBV7-9 and TRBJ1-1; D remains unclear. V lost 1 base and J lost 2, with 2 bases in between. The CDR3 spans 12 residues. Per the germline V gene, CDR1 is SEHNR and CDR2 is FQNEAQ (reference sequence). CDR3: CASSLVNTEAFF. DNA of the CDR3: TGTGCCAGCAGCTTAGTAAACACTGAAGCTTTCTTT.

The chain is built from TRBV15 and TRBJ1-1; 7 nucleotides line up with TRBD1. Germline CDR1 LNHNV, CDR2 YYDKDF (reference sequence). The CDR3 is made up of 16 amino acids. The trim removed 3 bases at V and 4 bases at J, leaving 11 bases unmatched. The CDR3 nucleotides are TGTGCCACCAGCAGGGACAGGCACGCGGGGATCACTGAAGCTTTCTTT. This gives the protein CATSRDRHAGITEAFF.

The rearrangement links TRBV5-1 to TRBJ2-5; 16 nucleotides align to TRBD2. This CDR3 has 17 residues. Trimming cost V 3 bases and J 4 bases; bases outside gene matches: 6. Per germline, CDR1 SGHRS and CDR2 YFSETQ. CDR3 nucleotide sequence: TGCGCCAGCAGCTCGGGACTAGCGGGGGGGCCCGGAGAGACCCAGTACTTC. Translated, it gives CASSSGLAGGPGETQYF.

A word on this clone: The same CDR3 can be traced to other DNA sequences in this sample. The chain combines TRBV11-2 with TRBJ1-1, with D possibly TRBD1 on 6 matching bases. V was shortened by 0 bases and J by 4 bases, with 6 bases between the two germline ends. CDR1 is SGHAT and CDR2 is FQNNGV in the germline V gene. The CDR3 extends over 13 amino acids. DNA of the CDR3: TGTGCCAGCAGCTTAGAAGGGGGCACTGAAGCTTTCTTT. It translates to CASSLEGGTEAFF.

The genes are TRBV7-6 and TRBJ2-1; D not resolved. Per the germline V gene, CDR1 is SGHVS and CDR2 is FNYEAQ. The V end lost 4 bases, the J end lost 0 bases, and 10 bases lay between the germline ends. The CDR3 is 15 residues long. In DNA, the CDR3 is TGTGCCAGCAGCTCCGGTACGAGCTCCTACAATGAGCAGTTCTTC. It translates to CASSSGTSSYNEQFF.

This sequence joins TRBV6-2 or TRBV6-3 and TRBJ2-7, with D tentatively TRBD2 (6 bases). V was trimmed by 4 bases and J by 3 bases, leaving 10 bases between them. The germline gives CDR1 MNHEY, CDR2 SVGEGT. CDR3 length: 13 residues. The CDR3 region has the DNA TGTGCCAGCAGTTTCGGGGGAAACTACGAGCAGTACTTC. Its protein is CASSFGGNYEQYF.